These 27 T cell receptor beta chains share one sample of origin, sequenced in a study of early T cells in non-severe SARS-CoV-2 infection. TCRdb used MiXCR to reprocess the 5' RACE reads, holding one entry per CDR3 protein. There are about 83,000 distinct CDR3 sequences in the sample; more than 9% occur only once, and around 8% lies in the top ten. The sample in question was whole blood, obtained at baseline. The receptors shown here come from an adult who was a healthcare worker with PCR-confirmed SARS-CoV-2 infection or an uninfected control (not recorded which).

This clonotype was detected a few times. V is TRBV28 and J is TRBJ2-5; unclear D gene. V was shortened by 7 bases and J by 7 bases, with 10 bases between the two germline ends. Germline lookup yields CDR1 MDHEN and CDR2 SYDVKM. CDR3 size: 11 residues. CDR3 in amino acids: CASTRSSTQYF. The DNA of the CDR3 is TGTGCCAGCACTCGCTCGTCGACCCAGTACTTC.

This clonotype was seen at least ten times. This chain uses TRBV6-6 with TRBJ1-5; D unresolved. The CDR3 has 16 amino acids. Germline CDR1 MNHNY, CDR2 SVGAGI (reference sequence). Between the trimmed V and J ends, which lost 0 bases and 0 bases, there was a span of 9 bases. CDR3 nucleotides: TGTGCCAGCAGTTACTCAGGTGGGAGTAGCAATCAGCCCCAGCATTTT. Translated: CASSYSGGSSNQPQHF.

The CDR3 spells CASSYRELETEAFF. The CDR3 DNA is TGTGCCAGCAGTTACAGGGAATTGGAAACTGAAGCTTTCTTT. The rearrangement joins TRBV28 to TRBJ1-1; TRBD1 might be the D (6 bases). V shed 4 bases and J shed 5 bases, with 14 bases lying between them. The CDR3 contains 14 residues. CDR1 and CDR2 from the germline V gene are MDHEN and SYDVKM.

This clonotype appeared many times. This rearrangement joins TRBV20-1 to TRBJ1-1, with D possibly matching TRBD1 (5 bases). Trimming removed 7 bases at V and 0 bases at J, with 12 bases between. The CDR3 is 13 amino acids. Germline V lookup: CDR1 DFQATT, CDR2 SNEGSKA (reference sequence). CDR3 nucleotide sequence: TGCAGTGTGAAGGGGCAGCTGAACACTGAAGCTTTCTTT. Its translation: CSVKGQLNTEAFF.

This clonotype was seen at least ten times. The CDR3 DNA sequence: TGCAGTGCTAGATCAGTCCGGACTAGCGGGAGAAAGGGAGAGACCCAGTACTTC. This encodes CSARSVRTSGRKGETQYF. The V and J genes are TRBV20-1 and TRBJ2-5, with TRBD2 matching over 13 bases. CDR1 DFQATT and CDR2 SNEGSKA come from the germline V gene (reference sequence). The CDR3 extends over 18 amino acids. V shed 2 bases and J 4 bases; nucleotides not matched to a gene: 13.

Comment on this clonotype: The germline gene is not matched at one end of the junction; a read error may be the cause. The CDR3 nucleotides are TGTGCCAGTCAAACGGGACCCTCGAAGGACTTC. Its translation is CASQTGPSKDF. This chain joins TRBV28 and TRBJ2-7; TRBD1 or TRBD2 may be the D gene (5 bases each). This CDR3 contains 11 residues. Germline lookup yields CDR1 MDHEN and CDR2 SYDVKM.

This clonotype was observed a few times. The chain joins TRBV19 to TRBJ2-2; either TRBD1 or TRBD2 may supply D (5 bases each). Trimming took 3 bases from V and 0 from J, leaving 11 bases between them. Germline V gene lookup returns CDR1 LNHDA and CDR2 SQIVND (reference sequence). There are 16 residues in the CDR3. The CDR3 DNA reads as TGTGCCAGTAGTATCCCCCCGGGGCCGAACACCGGGGAGCTGTTTTTT. The encoded protein is CASSIPPGPNTGELFF.

This clonotype has a single count. The junction departs from germline at one end; a sequencing error may be responsible. The chain recombines TRBV6-1 with TRBJ1-6; TRBD1 matches 10 bases. The V gene's germline CDR1 is MNHNS and CDR2 SASEGT. There are 14 residues in the CDR3. The CDR3 spells CAGSEDRGNSPLHF. The CDR3 DNA is TGTGCCGGCAGTGAGGACAGGGGGAATTCACCCCTCCACTTT.

This clonotype occurred a few times. DNA of the CDR3: TGCAGTGCTAGAGACCCCACGGGGGGTAGCGGGAGAGGAGGTAACACCGGGGAGCTGTTTTTT. Amino acids: CSARDPTGGSGRGGNTGELFF. V is TRBV20-1 and J is TRBJ2-2, with 9 bases aligning to TRBD2. With V trimmed by 0 bases and J by 2 bases, 19 bases remained unmatched. Germline V gene data show CDR1 as DFQATT and CDR2 as SNEGSKA (reference sequence). The CDR3 has 21 amino acids.

V and J are TRBV20-1 and TRBJ2-7, with a tentative D call TRBD1 (5 bases). This CDR3 comprises 14 residues. The V and J ends lost 5 bases and 0 bases respectively, with 14 bases between them. Germline loops: CDR1 DFQATT, CDR2 SNEGSKA (reference sequence). The CDR3 here is CSAPDRLTSYEQYF. In nucleotides, the CDR3 is TGCAGTGCTCCCGACAGATTAACCTCCTACGAGCAGTACTTC.

The chain is built from TRBV19 and TRBJ2-1, with a weak D call TRBD2 (5 bases). CDR3 length: 13 amino acids. Germline values: CDR1 LNHDA, CDR2 SQIVND (reference sequence). This chain's CDR3 is CAGKSDCYNEQFF. Here the CDR3 DNA reads TGTGCGGGGAAGTCGGACTGCTACAATGAGCAGTTCTTC. Using reference TRBV19 and TRBJ2-1 for the parts outside the CDR3, the full variable domain is DGGITQSPKYLFRKEGQNVTLSCEQNLNHDAMYWYRQDPGQGLRLIYYSQIVNDFQKGDIAEGYSVSREKKESFPLTVTSAQKNPTAFYLCAGKSDCYNEQFFGPGTRLTVL.

V and J are TRBV20-1 and TRBJ2-2; 10 bases are a match to TRBD2. The junction had 9 bases not matched to a gene; V was cut back by 0 bases and J by 8 bases. There are 16 residues in the CDR3. Germline CDR1 DFQATT, CDR2 SNEGSKA (reference sequence). CDR3 in DNA: TGCAGTGCTAGAGATTGGGCTAGCGGGAGCTGGGGGGAGCTGTTTTTT. Its protein product is CSARDWASGSWGELFF.

This clonotype was counted a few times. This chain links TRBV9 with TRBJ2-6; D is perhaps TRBD2 (5 bases). The CDR3 has 15 amino acids. Trimming took 0 bases from V and 4 from J, leaving 8 bases between them. Germline V gene sequence: CDR1 SGDLS, CDR2 YYNGEE. Written as DNA, the CDR3 is TGTGCCAGCAGCGTAGGGGGAGCCGGGGCCAACGTCCTGACTTTC. This sequence encodes CASSVGGAGANVLTF.

J is TRBJ2-1 and V is TRBV12-3 or TRBV12-4; possibly TRBD2 for D (6 bases). Deletions cut 6 bases from V and 5 bases from J, with 8 bases between. The CDR3 loop spans 12 amino acids. CDR3 in amino acids: CASRLADNEQFF. CDR3 nucleotide sequence: TGTGCCAGCAGACTAGCCGACAATGAGCAGTTCTTC.

This clonotype was recorded a few times. This chain links TRBV15 with TRBJ2-7; D is perhaps TRBD1 (5 bases). V was cut by 0 bases and J by 3 bases, with 6 bases left in between. The CDR3 contains 13 residues. Germline V gene data show CDR1 as LNHNV and CDR2 as YYDKDF (reference sequence). The CDR3 spells CATSRDQGYEQYF. CDR3 in DNA: TGTGCCACCAGCAGAGATCAGGGCTACGAGCAGTACTTC.

V and J are TRBV12-3 or TRBV12-4 and TRBJ2-5; 8 positions match TRBD2. The CDR3 has 13 residues. The junction had 8 bases not matched to a gene; V was cut back by 7 bases and J by 7 bases. CDR3 nucleotides: TGTGCCAGCATGGAGCGGGAGATCGGGACCCAGTACTTC. The encoded protein is CASMEREIGTQYF.

Ten or more counts support this clonotype. V and J are TRBV2 and TRBJ2-7, with D perhaps TRBD2 (5 bases). The V end lost 6 bases, the J end lost 6 bases, and 6 bases lay between the germline ends. The CDR3 loop spans 10 amino acids. Germline lookup yields CDR1 SNHLY and CDR2 FYNNEI. CDR3 sequence reads: CASRLAEQYF. DNA for the CDR3: TGTGCCAGCAGGCTAGCCGAGCAGTACTTC.

V gene TRBV3-1 combines with J gene TRBJ2-7; D ambiguous. V was trimmed by 2 bases and J by 3 bases, leaving 14 bases between them. Germline loops: CDR1 LGHDT, CDR2 YNNKEL (reference sequence). The CDR3 extends over 15 amino acids. CDR3 nucleotides: TGTGCCAGCAGCCAATCAGAATCCCCCGGCTACGAGCAGTACTTC. Its protein is CASSQSESPGYEQYF.

Ten or more counts support this clonotype. The chain has TRBV7-8 and TRBJ2-1; the D gene is possibly TRBD2 (6 bases). This CDR3 has 17 residues. Germline V CDR1 and CDR2: SGHVS, FQNEAQ. V dropped 6 bases and J dropped 1 base, with 19 bases sitting between them. The CDR3 region has the DNA TGTGCCAGCAGTCTATCGATTGGCGGGGTTTCCTACAATGAGCAGTTCTTC. Its protein is CASSLSIGGVSYNEQFF.

The genes are TRBV10-3 and TRBJ2-7; D may be TRBD1 or TRBD2 (6 bases each). The CDR3 runs 15 residues. Germline-derived CDR1 and CDR2 are ENHRY and SYGVKD. Deletions cut 3 bases from V and 4 bases from J, with 16 bases between. The CDR3 loop is CAISDPGGPEYEQYF. CDR3 coding DNA: TGTGCCATCAGTGACCCCGGGGGCCCCGAATACGAGCAGTACTTC.

This clonotype was seen a few times. The chain uses TRBV5-6 and TRBJ2-3, with a possible D match to TRBD2 (6 bases). The CDR3 spans 15 residues. V dropped 5 bases and J dropped 2 bases, with 15 bases sitting between them. CDR1 is SGHDT, CDR2 YYEEEE, per germline. CDR3 DNA sequence: TGTGCCAGCAGAAGAACTAGCCTTGCCACAGATACGCAGTATTTT. Translating gives CASRRTSLATDTQYF.

This clonotype was detected ten times or more. The chain couples TRBV5-1 to TRBJ1-1; no reliable D call. This CDR3 has 15 residues. V was shortened by 5 bases and J by 6 bases, with 20 bases between the two germline ends. Germline V gene sequence: CDR1 SGHRS, CDR2 YFSETQ. CDR3 DNA sequence: TGCGCCAGCAGAAGATCCCCGGGTGCGATAGCTGAAGCTTTCTTT. Encoded protein: CASRRSPGAIAEAFF.

The chain has TRBV9 and TRBJ2-5; 7 nucleotides agree with TRBD2. Germline V lookup: CDR1 SGDLS, CDR2 YYNGEE. This CDR3 spans 14 amino acids. With 4 bases clipped from V and 5 bases from J, the junction kept 8 bases outside the gene matches. CDR3 loop: CASSPPGGSETQYF. The CDR3 DNA sequence: TGTGCCAGCAGCCCCCCGGGGGGATCGGAGACCCAGTACTTC.

At least ten counts were recorded for this clonotype. The chain carries TRBV20-1 and TRBJ2-2; 10 positions match TRBD2. This CDR3 region has 15 residues. From germline, CDR1 is DFQATT and CDR2 SNEGSKA (reference sequence). V dropped 2 bases and J dropped 10; count of bases not matched to a gene: 10. The CDR3 nucleotides are TGCAGTGCTAGACAGGGCCTAGCGGGAGAGTCGGAGCTGTTTTTT. Its protein product is CSARQGLAGESELFF.

This chain's CDR3 is CSAAGTSSNEQFF. The CDR3 DNA follows: TGCAGTGCTGCCGGGACTAGCTCCAATGAGCAGTTCTTC. The chain is built from TRBV20-1 and TRBJ2-1; 9 nucleotides align to TRBD2. The CDR3 sequence is 13 residues long. CDR1 is DFQATT, CDR2 SNEGSKA, per germline (reference sequence). V gave up 5 bases and J gave up 6 bases; unmatched junction bases: 5.

This clonotype was picked up a small number of times. The CDR3 DNA sequence: TGTGCCACCAGTGACTCCCGGACAGGGGGCGATACGCAGTATTTT. It translates to CATSDSRTGGDTQYF. The rearrangement joins TRBV24-1 to TRBJ2-3; 11 bases map to TRBD1. There are 15 residues in the CDR3. V lost 4 bases and J lost 6; bases outside the gene matches: 5. CDR1 and CDR2 (germline): KGHDR, SFDVKD.

This clonotype was seen ten or more times. The chain recombines TRBV25-1 with TRBJ1-2; tentatively, D is TRBD1 (6 bases). This CDR3 has 15 residues. Germline values: CDR1 MGHDK, CDR2 SYGVNS. V lost 6 bases and J 6 bases, leaving 20 bases between the germline ends. The DNA of the CDR3 is TGTGCCAGCAGCCAAAGTGGGGGGCGCCATAATGGCTACACCTTC. It yields the protein CASSQSGGRHNGYTF.